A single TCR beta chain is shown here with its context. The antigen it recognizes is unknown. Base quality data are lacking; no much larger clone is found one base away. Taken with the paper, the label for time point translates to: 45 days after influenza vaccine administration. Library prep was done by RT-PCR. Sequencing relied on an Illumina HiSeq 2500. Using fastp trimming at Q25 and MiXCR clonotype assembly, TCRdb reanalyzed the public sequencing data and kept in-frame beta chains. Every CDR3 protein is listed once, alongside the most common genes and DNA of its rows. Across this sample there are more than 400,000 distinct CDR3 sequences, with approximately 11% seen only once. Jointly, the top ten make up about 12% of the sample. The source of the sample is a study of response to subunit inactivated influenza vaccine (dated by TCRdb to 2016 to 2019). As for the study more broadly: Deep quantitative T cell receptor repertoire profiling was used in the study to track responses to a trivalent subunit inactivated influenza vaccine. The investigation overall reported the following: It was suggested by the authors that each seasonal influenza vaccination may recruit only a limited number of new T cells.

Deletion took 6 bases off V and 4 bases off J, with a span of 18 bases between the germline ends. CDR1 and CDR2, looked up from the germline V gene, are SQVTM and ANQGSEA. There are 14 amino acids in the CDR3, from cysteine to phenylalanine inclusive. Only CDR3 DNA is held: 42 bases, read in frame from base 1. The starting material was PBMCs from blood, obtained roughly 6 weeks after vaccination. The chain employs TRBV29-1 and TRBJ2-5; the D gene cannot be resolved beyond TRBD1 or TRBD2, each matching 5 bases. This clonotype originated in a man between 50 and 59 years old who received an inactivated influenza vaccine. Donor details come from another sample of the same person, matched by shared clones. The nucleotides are TGCAGCGTGAGGGGCAGGGTTGGGGGAGAGACCCAGTACTTC. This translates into CSVRGRVGGETQYF.